This paragraph reports one TCR beta chain. What this receptor recognizes is not known. No much larger clone exists at a distance of one base, and base qualities are not known. Healthy HIV-negative adults with no recently reported acute infections or vaccinations were included as donors. Every donor was a Caucasian adult living in Nashville, Tennessee, USA. Magnetic negative selection was used to enrich CD4+ T cells, after which naive cells were positively selected on CD45RA and the negative fraction became the memory subset. After blood collection by leukapheresis, PBMCs were isolated using Ficoll-Histopaque density gradient centrifugation and then cryopreserved in the vapor phase of liquid nitrogen. Analytical flow cytometry was used to check the purity and quantity of each magnetically sorted T cell population. Each sorted fraction had its genomic DNA isolated and then quantified by UV absorbance on a Nanodrop 2000c.

Using the deep immunoSEQ assay, multiplex PCR amplified TCR CDR3 regions from genomic DNA. Extracted genomic DNA from each cell subset was spread evenly across all wells of several immunoSEQ 96-well plates, with each plate serving as a replicate. For sorted subsets, approximately 210 ng genomic DNA, equal to about 30,000 T cell genomes, was loaded into each replicate PCR. Purified libraries were quantified with a Qubit 3.0 fluorometer, sized on a Bioanalyzer 2100, and re-quantified with the KAPA Library Quantification kit. Every immunoSEQ 96-well plate was sequenced on a dedicated single-read 150-cycle Illumina NextSeq 550 flow cell. Regarding the original processing steps: The immunoSEQ output contained only junctional sequences without quality scores, so filtering could not match that applied to full-length reads. Sequences were annotated with PyIR, a Python wrapper for IgBLAST v1.9, and V/J genes and CDR3 were assigned using IMGT germline references. Reads with weak V/J assignments (E-value above 1e-6), missing CDR3, stop codons, out-of-frame junctions, or ambiguous translated residues were removed. V3J clonotypes were defined by identical inferred V gene, J gene, and CDR3 amino acid sequence. Percentage overlap between repertoires was computed as shared unique clonotypes divided by the size of the smaller repertoire. RTK rarefaction, the Chao1 estimator, and Recon v2.1 estimates of unobserved clonotypes were used to assess repertoire richness. OLGA was used to compute generation probabilities for all TCRbeta clonotypes that the gDNA method yielded from several donors. TCRdb's version of the immuneACCESS table is confined to in-frame rearrangements and falls short of the full clone set. An unresolved V gene accounts for under half of the shortfall where checked; the remainder is of unknown origin. That table furnishes V, J and clone size, whereas the DNA furnished D and trimming. Here the sample has 1,400,000 or so clones; around 98.5% occur a single time. Approximately 0.4% of the sample goes to the ten largest clones.

This entry is derived from a study of shared clonotypes between healthy human individuals (dated by TCRdb to 2018 to 2020). Broadly, across the study: The cohort comprised a couple of women and a few men aged 18 to 49 years. To estimate repertoire size and how much clonotypes are shared between individuals, the study performed deep sequencing of blood TCR repertoires from roughly five healthy adults. For each donor, CD4 naive and CD4 memory were each run on three plates, CD8 naive on two plates, and CD8 memory on one plate. To increase sequencing depth and limit assay-specific biases, TCR repertoire library preparation and sequencing were carried out by different laboratories using diverse techniques. Between about 0.94 and 8.9 billion PBMCs per donor were obtained by leukapheresis.

Points the paper makes about the study in general: Larger estimated clonotype richness was generally found for naive subsets than for memory subsets. Compared with non-shared clonotypes, clonotypes shared by all four sorted-subset donors had higher generation probabilities. Even with the large sequencing depth, rarefaction of the sorted-subset datasets indicated that sequencing was incomplete. Based on pairwise subsampling, the degree of clonotype sharing among donors was expected to be affected by sequencing depth. Sharing across several donors was observed for around 4.8% of naive CD4, less than 4% of naive CD8, over 2% of memory CD4, and roughly 0.4% of memory CD8 clonotypes. Only blood was sampled, and tissue TCR repertoires likely differ from those in blood. The small number of donors limited the genetic and exposure-history diversity represented.

The trim is 2 bases for V and 0 bases for J, with a gap of 18 bases between the germline ends. The cysteine opens and the phenylalanine closes a CDR3 of 17 amino acids. Of all the DNA, just the CDR3 is kept, 51 bases in frame from base 1. Via the germline V gene, CDR1 is SGHRS and CDR2 YFSETQ. In this chain, TRBV5-1 is recombined with TRBJ2-7; the D call could be TRBD1 or TRBD2, with each sharing 5 bases. Sequencing used naive CD4+ T cells sorted from blood. Interpreted using the paper, the cell subset or site label stands for: CD45RA+ positively selected. The receptor was isolated from a man aged 25-45 years in good health. The DNA is TGCGCCAGCAGCTTAATTGGGGGACGTGTGGTCTCCTACGAGCAGTACTTC. Its protein product is CASSLIGGRVVSYEQYF.